The source of this TCR beta chain is a study of blood T cell repertoires in COVID-19. About the study: The origin of the acute and convalescent COVID-19 samples was the United States, Italy and Spain. PBMCs, B-cell-depleted T cells, or T cells provided the cDNA or gDNA that made up the material.

This CDR3 comprises 14 residues. The V end lost 0 bases, the J end lost 2 bases, and 8 bases lay between the germline ends. Looked up from germline, CDR1 is GTSNPN and CDR2 is SVGIG (reference sequence). How the authors handled the data: It was from reference gene primer amplification that nucleated cell counts were estimated. Measured with immunoSEQ multiplex PCR; TCRdb has only the in-frame clones, and not every one. That table is the source of V, J and clone size, and D and trimming were worked out from the DNA. The table shows more than 150,000 clones, with over 80% occurring only once. What was sequenced was peripheral blood. The source is a woman aged 25 to 39 with acute or convalescent COVID-19. V and J are TRBV30 and TRBJ1-5; possibly TRBD1 for D (5 bases). The CDR3 DNA sequence: TGTGCCTGGAGTGTACCACAGGGCAATCAGCCCCAGCATTTT. This gives the protein CAWSVPQGNQPQHF. Supplemented by reference TRBV30 and TRBJ1-5, the full variable domain reads SQTIHQWPATLVQPVGSPLSLECTVEGTSNPNLYWYRQAAGRGLQLLFYSVGIGQISSEVPQNLSASRPQDRQFILSSKKLLLSDSGFYLCAWSVPQGNQPQHFGDGTRLSIL.